This note documents a single T cell receptor beta chain sequence. Some clones are missing from TCRdb's copy, which holds only in-frame ones; the method was immunoSEQ multiplex PCR. The sample lists over 150,000 clones, around 84% occurring once. This entry comes from a study of blood T cell repertoires in COVID-19. The CDR3 runs to 13 residues. Trimming took off 7 bases at V and 6 bases at J, with 15 bases between the two ends. CDR1 LNHDA and CDR2 SQIVND come from the germline V gene (reference sequence). Sequencing was performed on PBMCs or T cells enriched from blood (not recorded which). The chain couples TRBV19 to TRBJ1-2, with a tentative D call TRBD1 (5 bases). The origin of this receptor is a woman in her 30s who had recovered from COVID-19. The CDR3 DNA reads as TGTGCCAGTACCGAAAAAGGGGAGGATGGCTACACCTTC. This gives the protein CASTEKGEDGYTF.